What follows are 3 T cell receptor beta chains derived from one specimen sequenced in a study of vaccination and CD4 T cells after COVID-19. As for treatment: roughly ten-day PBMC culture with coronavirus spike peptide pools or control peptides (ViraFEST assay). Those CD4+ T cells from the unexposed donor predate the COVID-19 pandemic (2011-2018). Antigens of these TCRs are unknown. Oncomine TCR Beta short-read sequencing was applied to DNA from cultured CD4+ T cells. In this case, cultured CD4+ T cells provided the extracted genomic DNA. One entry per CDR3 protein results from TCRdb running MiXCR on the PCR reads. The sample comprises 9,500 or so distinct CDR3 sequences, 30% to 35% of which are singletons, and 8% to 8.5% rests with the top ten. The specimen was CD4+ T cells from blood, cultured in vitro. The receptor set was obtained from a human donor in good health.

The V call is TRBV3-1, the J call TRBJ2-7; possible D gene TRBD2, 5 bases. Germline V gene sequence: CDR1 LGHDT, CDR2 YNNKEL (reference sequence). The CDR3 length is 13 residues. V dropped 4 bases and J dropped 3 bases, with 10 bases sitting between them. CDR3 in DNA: TGTGCCAGCAGCCGACTACCTCACTACGAGCAGTACTTC. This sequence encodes CASSRLPHYEQYF.

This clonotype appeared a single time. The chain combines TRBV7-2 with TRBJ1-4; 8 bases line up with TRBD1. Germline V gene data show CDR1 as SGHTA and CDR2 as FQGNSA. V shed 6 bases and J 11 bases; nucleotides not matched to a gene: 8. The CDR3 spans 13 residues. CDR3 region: CASRPTGGHKLFF. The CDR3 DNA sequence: TGTGCCAGCAGACCTACAGGGGGACACAAACTGTTTTTT.

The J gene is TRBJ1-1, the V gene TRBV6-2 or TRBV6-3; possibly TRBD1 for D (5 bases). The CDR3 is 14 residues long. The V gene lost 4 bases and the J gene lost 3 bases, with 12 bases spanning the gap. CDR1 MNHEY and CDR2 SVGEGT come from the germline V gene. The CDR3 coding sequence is TGTGCCAGCAGTTCAAAGGCGGGGGACACTGAAGCTTTCTTT. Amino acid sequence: CASSSKAGDTEAFF.